What follows describes a single T cell receptor beta chain. The antigen remains undetermined. Thyroid surgery took place with no prior treatment in any patient. This specimen belongs to a study of metastatic and nonmetastatic thyroid tumors. The overall study: It was across blood and tumor or nodule tissue from malignant and benign thyroid patients that repertoires were compared.

Study-wide results and limits: Reported TCR beta diversity, measured in blood and tumor, was significantly higher for malignant thyroid tumors than for benign nodules.

Looked up from germline, CDR1 is KGHDR and CDR2 is SFDVKD. The CDR3 is made up of 17 amino acids. Trimming cost V 4 bases and J 4 bases; bases outside gene matches: 10. Study processing details: Across clinicopathological groups, CDR3 differences served as the basis for building a distant-metastasis classifier for papillary thyroid cancer. Using MiXCR, TCRdb reanalyzed the PCR reads. The V and J calls were not made by the authors but by TCRdb's processing. The data show fewer than 35,000 clones, 25% to 35% seen once. The chain has TRBV24-1 and TRBJ2-1; TRBD2 agrees at 9 bases. Sequences were obtained from blood. The sequence was obtained from a female donor with papillary thyroid cancer or a benign thyroid nodule (not recorded which). Some clones in this sample may be carry-over from other donors' samples. CDR3 coding DNA: TGTGCCACCAGTGACCCTTCTAGCGGGGAAAAGTACAATGAGCAGTTCTTC. As protein: CATSDPSSGEKYNEQFF.